These T cell receptor beta chains were read from a single sample in a study of OX40 agonist ivuxolimab in advanced cancers. Assay: immunoSEQ multiplex PCR; the TCRdb copy retains only in-frame clones and omits some. The table records 80,000 or so clones, approximately 85% of them present only once. The starting material was CD4+ or CD8+ T cells sorted from blood, obtained in a trial of the OX40 agonist ivuxolimab. These receptors were obtained from an adult with an advanced solid tumor such as melanoma, head and neck, liver or kidney cancer. Each CDR3 is given with its conserved first and last residue. Fields, in order: V gene, D gene, clone size, J gene, CDR3 DNA, CDR3 protein. A D gene is named only where the DNA matches it firmly. Some rows have no size entry. The others give once, few or many, or a class for an expanded clone.

TRBV30	-	-	TRBJ1-1	TGTGCCTGGAGTCCTGGATTGCACGCTGAAGCTTTCTTT	CAWSPGLHAEAFF
TRBV5-6	-	-	TRBJ1-1	TGTGCCAGCAGCTTGCGGGACATCAACACTGAAGCTTTCTTT	CASSLRDINTEAFF
TRBV6-6	-	-	TRBJ1-5	TGTGCCAGCCGGCCACAGGGCGGAAATCAGCCCCAGCATTTT	CASRPQGGNQPQHF
TRBV21-1	-	-	TRBJ2-1	TGTGCCAGCAGCAAAGATAATGGGCAGGGAAGGAATGAGCAGTTCTTC	CASSKDNGQGRNEQFF
TRBV5-6	TRBD1	-	TRBJ1-5	TGTGCCAGCAGCTTCATGACAGGGGGCGAACAGCCCCAGCATTTT	CASSFMTGGEQPQHF
TRBV7-6	TRBD1	many	TRBJ1-5	TGTGCCAGCAGCTTAGATAGGGGACAGGGGGCAATCGGCAATCAGCCCCAGCATTTT	CASSLDRGQGAIGNQPQHF
TRBV7-9	-	-	TRBJ1-1	TGTGCCAGCAGCTTAACCGGAGTGAACACTGAAGCTTTCTTT	CASSLTGVNTEAFF
TRBV7-2	-	-	TRBJ2-4	TGTGCCAGCAGCTTAGTTGGGCGGACAGCTGCCAAAAACATTCAGTACTTC	CASSLVGRTAAKNIQYF
TRBV10-2	-	-	TRBJ1-5	TGCGCCAGCAGTCCGGACAGTTACAATCAGCCCCAGCATTTT	CASSPDSYNQPQHF
TRBV19	-	-	TRBJ1-5	TGTGCCAGTAGGGAAACAGGGTTCAATCAGCCCCAGCATTTT	CASRETGFNQPQHF
TRBV18	TRBD1	-	TRBJ1-2	TGTGCCAGTGTCGGGGACAGGAGCTATGGCTACACCTTC	CASVGDRSYGYTF
TRBV5-1	-	-	TRBJ1-1	TGCGCCAGCAGCTTATCAGGGGACACTGAAGCTTTCTTT	CASSLSGDTEAFF
TRBV28	TRBD1	once	TRBJ1-5	TGTGCCAGCAGTGCCGACAGGGGAAATCAGCCCCAGCATTTT	CASSADRGNQPQHF
TRBV5-4	-	-	TRBJ1-6	TGTGCCAGCAGATTTAGCCCGGGGTATAATTCACCCCTCCACTTT	CASRFSPGYNSPLHF
TRBV2	-	once	TRBJ2-2	TGTGCCAGCAGTCAAAGCGGATACACCGGGGAGCTGTTTTTT	CASSQSGYTGELFF
TRBV12-5	-	-	TRBJ1-5	TGTGCTAGTGGTTTGGTAGACAGTATAGAGCCCCAGCATTTT	CASGLVDSIEPQHF
TRBV9	TRBD1	-	TRBJ2-1	TGTGCCAGCAGCGCCTTACAGGGGGCCTACAATGAGCAGTTCTTC	CASSALQGAYNEQFF
TRBV19	TRBD1	many	TRBJ1-5	TGTGCCAGTAGCCCGGGACAGGGGGCTCATCAGCCCCAGCATTTT	CASSPGQGAHQPQHF
TRBV4-1	TRBD1	-	TRBJ1-5	TGCGCCAGCAGCCTAGATCCCGGACAGGCTAATCAGCCCCAGCATTTT	CASSLDPGQANQPQHF
TRBV4-1	TRBD1	-	TRBJ2-6	TGCGCCAGCAGCCAGTCGACAGGGGGCTCTGGGGCCAACGTCCTGACTTTC	CASSQSTGGSGANVLTF
TRBV15	-	-	TRBJ2-7	TGTGCCACCAGCCGCCAGAGAGGGGGCTACGAGCAGTACTTC	CATSRQRGGYEQYF
TRBV5-1	-	few	TRBJ1-1	TGCGCCAGCAGCTCTGCACCGGGACAGAACACTGAAGCTTTCTTT	CASSSAPGQNTEAFF
TRBV30	TRBD1	-	TRBJ1-6	TGTGCCTGGAGCACGGGACAGGGACGCTACTATAATTCACCCCTCCACTTT	CAWSTGQGRYYNSPLHF
TRBV19	TRBD1	-	TRBJ2-5	TGTGCCAGTAGTACAGACAGGGGGGAGACCCAGTACTTC	CASSTDRGETQYF
TRBV2	-	-	TRBJ2-7	TGTGCCAGCAGCAATATCCGGGCCGACCTTTCCTACGAGCAGTACTTC	CASSNIRADLSYEQYF
TRBV11-3	-	-	TRBJ2-3	TGTGCCAGCAGCTTGGGACTCCCAAACACAGATACGCAGTATTTT	CASSLGLPNTDTQYF
TRBV10-3	TRBD2	-	TRBJ2-7	TGTGCCATCAGTGAGGGGGCTAGCGGGGGTTCCGAGCAGTACTTC	CAISEGASGGSEQYF
TRBV4-1	TRBD1	-	TRBJ1-2	TGCGCCAGCAGCCGGCCCGGACAGGGACGCGGCTACACCTTC	CASSRPGQGRGYTF
TRBV7-7	TRBD1	-	TRBJ1-4	TGTGCCAGCAGCCCAGGACAGGGGGGCAATGAAAAACTGTTTTTT	CASSPGQGGNEKLFF
TRBV6-5	-	few	TRBJ1-6	TGTGCCAGCAGGGATCGGTATTCACCCCTCCACTTT	CASRDRYSPLHF
TRBV7-2	-	-	TRBJ1-5	TGTGCCAGCAGTTCCACAGGGACGGGCAATCAGCCCCAGCATTTT	CASSSTGTGNQPQHF
TRBV28	TRBD2	-	TRBJ2-6	TGTGCCACCTGTTTAGCGGGGGGGAGTGGGGCCAACGTCCTGACTTTC	CATCLAGGSGANVLTF
TRBV14	TRBD1	-	TRBJ1-5	TGTGCCAGCAGCCGGACAGGGAGCAATCAGCCCCAGCATTTT	CASSRTGSNQPQHF
TRBV5-1	-	few	TRBJ1-1	TGCGCCAGCAGCTTGGACGGGGGCGCATCCGCTTTCTTT	CASSLDGGASAFF
TRBV5-1	TRBD1	-	TRBJ1-2	TGCGCCAGCAGCTTGGAGGGCGGACAGGGGCACTATGGCTACACCTTC	CASSLEGGQGHYGYTF
TRBV19	-	once	TRBJ1-4	TGTGCCAGTTTTCGGGGGGGCGCGGCTAATGAAAAACTGTTTTTT	CASFRGGAANEKLFF
TRBV19	-	few	TRBJ1-1	TGTGCCAGTAGTCCCCCCCTGGGGTTGGGCACTGAAGCTTTCTTT	CASSPPLGLGTEAFF
TRBV25-1	TRBD1	-	TRBJ1-2	TGTGCCAGCAGTGAACTCAATCCGGGACAGGGGACCCACTATGGCTACACCTTC	CASSELNPGQGTHYGYTF